A selection of T cell receptor beta chains follows, all from one sample in a study of immune cell composition in non-small cell lung cancer. TCRdb keeps only in-frame clones here, not all; method: immunoSEQ multiplex PCR. Seen here are approximately 3,800 clones, 65% to 80% observed once, and the top ten hold approximately 8%. The sequencing input was lung tumor tissue. These receptors were obtained from a human donor with non-small cell lung cancer. The CDR3 runs from the conserved cysteine through the conserved F or W. A D gene is named only where the DNA matches it firmly. Clone sizes are given selectively: once, few, many, or a class where the clone is expanded.

d_call	clone_size	v_call	j_call	cdr3_aa	cdr3_nt
TRBD2	.	TRBV7-2	TRBJ2-7	CASSQLAGGLEQYF	TGTGCCAGCAGCCAACTAGCGGGGGGGCTCGAGCAGTACTTC
TRBD1	once	TRBV10-3	TRBJ1-2	CAISGTGGGGYTF	TGTGCCATCAGTGGGACAGGGGGCGGTGGCTACACCTTC
.	.	TRBV2	TRBJ2-2	CASSAQGYTGELFF	TGTGCCAGCAGTGCACAGGGTTACACCGGGGAGCTGTTTTTT
.	.	TRBV18	TRBJ2-7	CASSLTGQGEQYF	TGTGCCAGCTCTCTTACAGGACAAGGCGAGCAGTACTTC
.	few	TRBV9	TRBJ1-6	CASSRTLDSYNSPLHF	TGTGCCAGCAGCCGAACTCTCGACAGTTATAATTCACCCCTCCACTTT
.	.	TRBV19	TRBJ1-2	CASSIGVNYGYTF	TGTGCCAGTAGTATAGGAGTTAACTATGGCTACACCTTC
.	few	TRBV19	TRBJ1-2	CASSIDWDKDYGYTF	TGTGCCAGTAGTATAGATTGGGACAAGGATTATGGCTACACCTTC
TRBD1	.	TRBV5-5	TRBJ1-4	CASSPGTVNEKLFF	TGTGCCAGCAGCCCCGGGACAGTTAATGAAAAACTGTTTTTT
.	.	TRBV5-1	TRBJ2-2	CASSPDTNTGELFF	TGCGCCAGCAGCCCCGACACGAACACCGGGGAGCTGTTTTTT
.	.	TRBV29-1	TRBJ1-5	CSVVPGRNQPQHF	TGCAGCGTTGTACCTGGGAGGAATCAGCCCCAGCATTTT
.	.	TRBV7-2	TRBJ2-5	CASSLASGRGRTQYF	TGTGCCAGCAGCTTAGCATCGGGCAGAGGGAGAACCCAGTACTTC
TRBD1	once	TRBV7-2	TRBJ1-1	CASSLAPTPRTGQTEAFF	TGTGCCAGCAGCTTAGCCCCAACCCCTCGGACAGGGCAAACTGAAGCTTTCTTT
TRBD2	few	TRBV12-5	TRBJ2-7	CASGPPTSVYEQYF	TGTGCTAGTGGCCCCCCTACTAGCGTCTACGAGCAGTACTTC
.	.	TRBV7-7	TRBJ2-1	CASSPSIGEYNEQFF	TGTGCTAGCAGCCCCTCGATCGGGGAGTACAATGAGCAGTTCTTC
.	few	TRBV18	TRBJ2-7	CATALGDSYEQYF	TGTGCCACCGCTTTGGGCGATTCCTACGAGCAGTACTTC
TRBD1	.	TRBV10-1	TRBJ1-2	CASRGQDLNYGYTF	TGCGCCAGCAGGGGACAGGACTTGAACTATGGCTACACCTTC
.	.	TRBV7-7	TRBJ2-3	CASSLRQADTQYF	TGTGCTAGCAGTTTGAGACAGGCAGATACGCAGTATTTT
.	few	TRBV9	TRBJ1-1	CASSVGGDTEAFF	TGTGCCAGCAGCGTTGGGGGGGACACTGAAGCTTTCTTT